This T cell receptor (beta chain) is drawn from a study of T cell responses to AZD1222 COVID-19 vaccine. Germline V CDR1 and CDR2: LGHDT, YNNKEL (reference sequence). CDR3 size: 14 residues. Trimming pared 1 base from V and 0 bases from J, leaving 6 bases between. Findings of the study overall: Reportedly, nearly half of unique spike TCRs recognized epitopes outside B.1.351/B.1.1.7 mutations. White British ancestry dominated among donors, who included more females, and clonal diversity was possibly underestimated. Repertoire samples came only from after the peak T cell response.

To note about this clone: The antigen remains unidentified.

Here immunoSEQ multiplex PCR was the method, and the copy in TCRdb shows in-frame clones only, minus some. The repertoire includes about 76,000 clones, nearly 90% of them detected once, and roughly 10% sits in the top ten. The material was peripheral blood, obtained on day 0 of AZD1222 vaccination. The chain couples TRBV3-1 (or the pseudogene TRBV3-2) to TRBJ1-1, with D hard to call. This receptor was identified in an adult in good health. CDR3 region: CASSQAYMNTEAFF. CDR3 bases: TGTGCCAGCAGCCAAGCCTACATGAACACTGAAGCTTTCTTT.